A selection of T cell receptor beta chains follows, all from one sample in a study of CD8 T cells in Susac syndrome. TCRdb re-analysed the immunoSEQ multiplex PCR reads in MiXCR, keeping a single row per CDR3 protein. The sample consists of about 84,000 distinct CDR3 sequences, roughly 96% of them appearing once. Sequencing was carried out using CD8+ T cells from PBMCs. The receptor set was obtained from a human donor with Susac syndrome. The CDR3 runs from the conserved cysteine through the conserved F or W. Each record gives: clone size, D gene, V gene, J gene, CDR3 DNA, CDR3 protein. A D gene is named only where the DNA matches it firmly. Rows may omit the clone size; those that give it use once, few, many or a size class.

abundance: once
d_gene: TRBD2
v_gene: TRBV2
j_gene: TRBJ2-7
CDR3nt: TGTGCCAGCAGGGGGGGGATTGACGAGCAGTACTTC
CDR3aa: CASRGGIDEQYF

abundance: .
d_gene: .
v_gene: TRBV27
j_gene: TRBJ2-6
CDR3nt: TGTGCCTCGGGGAGTGGTGGGGCCAACGTCCTGACTTTC
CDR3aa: CASGSGGANVLTF

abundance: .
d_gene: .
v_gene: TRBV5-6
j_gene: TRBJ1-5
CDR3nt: TGTGCCAGCAGCTTGGGACACCTCTTCAATCAGCCCCAGCATTTT
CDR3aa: CASSLGHLFNQPQHF

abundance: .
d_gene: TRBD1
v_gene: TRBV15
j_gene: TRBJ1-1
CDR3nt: TGTGCCACCAGGGAGGACAGGGGAGGCACTGAAGCTTTCTTT
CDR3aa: CATREDRGGTEAFF

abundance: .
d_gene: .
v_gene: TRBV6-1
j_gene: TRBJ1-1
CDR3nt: TGTGCCAGCATCTGGAACACTGAAGCTTTCTTT
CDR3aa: CASIWNTEAFF

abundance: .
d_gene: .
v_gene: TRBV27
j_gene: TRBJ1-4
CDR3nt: TGTGCCAGCAGTTTATCGACTGGGGGGGTACAGGAAAAACTGTTTTTT
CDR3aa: CASSLSTGGVQEKLFF

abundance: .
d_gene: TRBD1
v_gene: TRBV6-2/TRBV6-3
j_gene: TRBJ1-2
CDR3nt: TGTGCCAGCACCGGACAGGGAGACTATGGCTACACCTTC
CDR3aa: CASTGQGDYGYTF

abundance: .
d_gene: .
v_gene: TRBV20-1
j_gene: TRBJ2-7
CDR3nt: TGCAGTGCCGACGGATTTATTTCGAGTGAGCAGTACTTC
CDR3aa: CSADGFISSEQYF

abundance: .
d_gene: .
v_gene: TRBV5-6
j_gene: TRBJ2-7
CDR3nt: TGTGCCAGCAGCCCCGGAACCGACAGTTTCTACGAGCAGTACTTC
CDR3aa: CASSPGTDSFYEQYF

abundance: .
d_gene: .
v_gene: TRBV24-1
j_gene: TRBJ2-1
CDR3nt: TGTGCCACCAGTGATACCGCTGCTAATGAGCAGTTCTTC
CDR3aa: CATSDTAANEQFF

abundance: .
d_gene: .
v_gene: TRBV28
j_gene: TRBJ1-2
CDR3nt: TGTGCCAGCAGCCCGCAGGAGGATGGCTACACCTTC
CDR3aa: CASSPQEDGYTF

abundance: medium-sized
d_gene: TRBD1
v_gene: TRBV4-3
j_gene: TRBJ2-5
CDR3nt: TGCGCCAGCAGCCCAAAGGCGACAGGGGGCATGGGGGAGACCCAGTACTTC
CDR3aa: CASSPKATGGMGETQYF

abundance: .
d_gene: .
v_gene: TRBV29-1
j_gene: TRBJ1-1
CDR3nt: TGCAGCGTTGAAGCCAGGGGCAGGGAAGCTTTCTTT
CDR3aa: CSVEARGREAFF

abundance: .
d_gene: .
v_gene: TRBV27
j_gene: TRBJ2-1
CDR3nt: TGTGCCAGCAGTCTAACCCGCGGTGAGCAGTTCTTC
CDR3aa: CASSLTRGEQFF

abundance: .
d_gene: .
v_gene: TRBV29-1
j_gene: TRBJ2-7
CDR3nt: TGCAGCGTTGAAGAGCCCTCCCGGGACCTCTCAGAGCAGTACTTC
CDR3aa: CSVEEPSRDLSEQYF

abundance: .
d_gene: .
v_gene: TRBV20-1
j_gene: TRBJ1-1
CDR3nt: TGCAGTGCTAGGGGGACCTGGTTGGACACTGAAGCTTTCTTT
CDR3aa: CSARGTWLDTEAFF

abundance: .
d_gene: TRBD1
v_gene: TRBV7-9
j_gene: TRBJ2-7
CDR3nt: TGTGCCAGCAGCCCTATCGAAGACAGGGGCGAGCAGTACTTC
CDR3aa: CASSPIEDRGEQYF

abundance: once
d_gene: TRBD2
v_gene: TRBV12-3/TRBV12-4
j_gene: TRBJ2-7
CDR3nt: TGTGCCAGCAGTCCTATAGCGGGAACTGGCTACGAGCAGTACTTC
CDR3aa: CASSPIAGTGYEQYF

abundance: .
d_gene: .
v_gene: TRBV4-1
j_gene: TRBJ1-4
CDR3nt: TGCGCCAGCAGCCAAGAAAATCGGGCCTACAATGAAAAACTGTTTTTT
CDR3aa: CASSQENRAYNEKLFF

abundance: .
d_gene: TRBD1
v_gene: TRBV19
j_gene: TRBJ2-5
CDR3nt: TGTGCCAGTAGCGGGGACAGGGAACAAGAGACCCAGTACTTC
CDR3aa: CASSGDREQETQYF

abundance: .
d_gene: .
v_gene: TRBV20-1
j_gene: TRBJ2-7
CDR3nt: TGCAGTGCTAGTGAGCGCATGTACGAGCAGTACTTC
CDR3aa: CSASERMYEQYF

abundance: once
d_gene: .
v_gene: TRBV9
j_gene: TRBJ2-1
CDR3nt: TGTGCCAGCAGTAGGCTAGCGCCGAACAATGAGCAGTTCTTC
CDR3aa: CASSRLAPNNEQFF

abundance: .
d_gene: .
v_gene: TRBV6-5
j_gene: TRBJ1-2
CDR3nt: TGTGCCACCTTAGGGGGAGTAGCCTATGGCTACACCTTC
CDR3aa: CATLGGVAYGYTF

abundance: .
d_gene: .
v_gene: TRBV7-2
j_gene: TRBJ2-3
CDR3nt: TGTGCCAGCAGCTTCCGGGCCTGGGAGACAGATACGCAGTATTTT
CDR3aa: CASSFRAWETDTQYF

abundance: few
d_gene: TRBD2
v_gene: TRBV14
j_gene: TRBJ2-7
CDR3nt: TGTGCCAGCAGTCTGAGCGGGAGGTCGACGGACGAGCAGTACTTC
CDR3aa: CASSLSGRSTDEQYF

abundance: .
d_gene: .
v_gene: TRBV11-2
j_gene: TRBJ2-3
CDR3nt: TGTGCCAGCGCTCAGGACCGGAAGTATTTT
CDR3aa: CASAQDRKYF

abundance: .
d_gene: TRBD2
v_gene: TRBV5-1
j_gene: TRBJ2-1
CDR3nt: TGCGCCAGCAGCTCTGCGGGGGGCGGAACCAGCTCCTACAATGAGCAGTTCTTC
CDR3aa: CASSSAGGGTSSYNEQFF

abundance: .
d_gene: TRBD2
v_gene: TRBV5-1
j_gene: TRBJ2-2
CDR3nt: TGCGCCAGCAGCTCCGGGGTAATAGCGGGGGCCGGCCCTCGCACCGGGGAGCTGTTTTTT
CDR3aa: CASSSGVIAGAGPRTGELFF

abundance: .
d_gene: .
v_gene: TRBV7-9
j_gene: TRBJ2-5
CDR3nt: TGTGCCAGCAGCCCCCCGATGGGGCGAGAGACCCAGTACTTC
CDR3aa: CASSPPMGRETQYF

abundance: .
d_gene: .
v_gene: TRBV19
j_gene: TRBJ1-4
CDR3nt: TGTGCCAGTAGTCCGACACAGACTAATGAAAAACTGTTTTTT
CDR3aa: CASSPTQTNEKLFF

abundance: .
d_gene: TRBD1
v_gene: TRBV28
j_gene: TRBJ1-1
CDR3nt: TGTGCCAGCAGTTCTCGACAGGGCGCCACTGAAGCTTTCTTT
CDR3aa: CASSSRQGATEAFF

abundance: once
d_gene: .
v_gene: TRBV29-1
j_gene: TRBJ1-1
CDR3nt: TGCAGCGTTGAGGGGGACAACCCGAACACTGAAGCTTTCTTT
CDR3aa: CSVEGDNPNTEAFF

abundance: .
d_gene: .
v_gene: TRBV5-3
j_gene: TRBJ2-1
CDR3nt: TGTGCCAGAAGCTTGTACCGGGCGTACAATGAGCAGTTCTTC
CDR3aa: CARSLYRAYNEQFF

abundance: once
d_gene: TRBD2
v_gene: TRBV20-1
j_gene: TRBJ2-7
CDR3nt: TGCAGTTCGAAGCGGGAGCACGAGCAGTACTTC
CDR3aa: CSSKREHEQYF

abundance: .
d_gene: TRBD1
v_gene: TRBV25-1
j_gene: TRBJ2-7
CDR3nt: TGTGCCAGCAGTGTTACAGGGGACGAGCAGTACTTC
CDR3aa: CASSVTGDEQYF

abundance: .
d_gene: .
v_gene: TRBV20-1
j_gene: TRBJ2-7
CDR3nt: TGCAGCCACGCTCGCCAGGATTCGTACGAGCAGTACTTC
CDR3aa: CSHARQDSYEQYF

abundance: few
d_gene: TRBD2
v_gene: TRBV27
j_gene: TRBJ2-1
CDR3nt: TGTGCCGAAGGGACTAGCGGGGAAGGTGAGCAGTTCTTC
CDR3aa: CAEGTSGEGEQFF

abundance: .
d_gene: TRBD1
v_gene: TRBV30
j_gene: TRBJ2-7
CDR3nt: TGTGCCTGGTCGGGACAGAGTTTCTACGAGCAGTACTTC
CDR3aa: CAWSGQSFYEQYF

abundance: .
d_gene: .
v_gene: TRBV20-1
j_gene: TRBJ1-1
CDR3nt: TGCAGTGGACCAGGGATTAGGAACACTGAAGCTTTCTTT
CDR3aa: CSGPGIRNTEAFF

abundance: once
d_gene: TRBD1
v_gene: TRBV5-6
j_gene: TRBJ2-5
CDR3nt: TGTGCCAGCAGCTTCATGACAGGGGGGAGTGAGACCCAGTACTTC
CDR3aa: CASSFMTGGSETQYF

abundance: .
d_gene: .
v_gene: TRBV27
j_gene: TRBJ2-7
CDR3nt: TGTGCCAGCAGTTTATCTCCATTGACCTACGAGCAGTACTTC
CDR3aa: CASSLSPLTYEQYF

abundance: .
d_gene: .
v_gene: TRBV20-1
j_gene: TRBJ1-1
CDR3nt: TGCAGTGCTAGAGATACGGTGACGAACACTGAAGCTTTCTTT
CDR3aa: CSARDTVTNTEAFF

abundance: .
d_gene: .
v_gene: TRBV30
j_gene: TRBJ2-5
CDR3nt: TGTGCCTGGAGTGGGGGGCAGACAAGAAAGACCCAGTACTTC
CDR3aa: CAWSGGQTRKTQYF

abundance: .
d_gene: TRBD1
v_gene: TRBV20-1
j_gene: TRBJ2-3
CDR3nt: TGCAGTGCTAGTCGGGACAGGGGGCGCATGAATACGCAGTATTTT
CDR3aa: CSASRDRGRMNTQYF

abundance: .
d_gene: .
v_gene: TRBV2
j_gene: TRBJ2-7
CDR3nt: TGTGCCAGCGGAAGGAGGGAGCAGTACTTC
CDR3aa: CASGRREQYF

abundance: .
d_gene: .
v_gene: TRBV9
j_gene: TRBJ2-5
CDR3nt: TGTGCCAGCAGCGACGACCCAGGGTCGGAGACCCAGTACTTC
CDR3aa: CASSDDPGSETQYF

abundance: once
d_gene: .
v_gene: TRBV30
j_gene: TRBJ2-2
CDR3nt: TGTGCCTGGAGTGTGGGCCCCGGGGAGCTGTTTTTT
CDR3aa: CAWSVGPGELFF